This entry describes one T cell receptor beta chain. Trimming took 3 bases from V and 0 from J; bases not matched to a gene: 1. Per the germline V gene, CDR1 is LNHDA and CDR2 is SQIVND (reference sequence). This CDR3 is 14 amino acids long. The TCR beta library used iRepertoire HTBI primers with Arm-PCR amplification of CDR3. TCRdb fed the multiplex PCR reads into MiXCR, producing one record per CDR3 protein. The sample shows around 330,000 distinct CDR3 sequences, about 18% of them seen only once. The data derive from a study of regulatory T cells in long-lasting Graves disease. This sample's time point: newly diagnosed GD, antithyroid drugs for less than 3 months. Extracted RNA from PBMCs served as the source of the TCR library. Diagnosing Graves' disease relied on the American Thyroid Association guidelines.

The chain links TRBV19 to TRBJ1-2, with 7 positions matching TRBD1. The source was peripheral blood mononuclear cells (PBMCs), collected at new diagnosis, from a patient treated with antithyroid drugs. This receptor was taken from a female donor with Graves disease. The CDR3, as DNA: TGTGCCAGTAGTATGGACAGGTCTAACTATGGCTACACCTTC. This codes for CASSMDRSNYGYTF.